Below, 32 T cell receptor beta chains from the same sample are listed, as sequenced in a study of blood T cells in healthy people across ages. PCR was performed a second time for 7 to 11 cycles using a sample-barcoded 5' primer and a J-beta primer mix. One entry per CDR3 protein results from TCRdb running MiXCR on the 5' RACE reads. The table records about 630,000 distinct CDR3 sequences, roughly 21% of them present only once. Source material: blood. Every receptor here comes from a man between 70 and 80 years old in good health.

This clonotype has more than one count but fewer than ten. This chain connects TRBV29-1 to TRBJ1-1; D is uncertain. CDR1 SQVTM and CDR2 ANQGSEA come from the germline V gene. The CDR3 is made up of 8 amino acids. V lost 3 bases and J lost 11, with 4 bases in between. The CDR3 here is CSVEGAFF. CDR3 bases: TGCAGCGTTGAGGGGGCTTTCTTT.

Turning to this clonotype: This likely comes from a read error, as the CDR3 has no conserved phenylalanine or tryptophan at its end. The chain uses TRBV5-1 and TRBJ1-3; 11 positions agree with TRBD1. The CDR3 runs to 18 residues. Germline V gene lookup returns CDR1 SGHRS and CDR2 YFSETQ. Trimming took 4 bases from V and 0 from J; bases not matched to a gene: 9. For the CDR3, the DNA is TGCGCCAGCAGCCCAGTCTCCGGGACAGGGGGCTCTGGAAACACCATATATCTT. As protein: CASSPVSGTGGSGNTIYL.

This clonotype has only a few counts. This chain connects TRBV7-8 to TRBJ2-3, with D perhaps matching TRBD2 (5 bases). The CDR3 runs to 15 residues. CDR1 and CDR2 (germline): SGHVS, FQNEAQ. Deletions cut 2 bases from V and 2 bases from J, with 11 bases between. The CDR3 is CASSLSPGNTDTQYF. The CDR3 nucleotides read TGTGCCAGCAGCTTATCACCGGGGAACACAGATACGCAGTATTTT.

The chain uses TRBV23-1 and TRBJ2-1; 9 positions match TRBD2. TRBV23-1 is an ORF, with its function uncertain. The junction had 7 bases not matched to a gene; V was cut back by 6 bases and J by 16 bases. The CDR3 has 11 amino acids. CDR3 in DNA: TGCGCCAGCAGCAGACTAGCGGCGGCCTTCTTC. It specifies CASSRLAAAFF.

The J gene is TRBJ2-5, the V gene TRBV29-1; 11 nucleotides match TRBD1. Germline CDR1 is SQVTM and CDR2 is ANQGSEA. This CDR3 contains 14 residues. J gave up 4 bases and V 5 bases, and 6 bases lay outside the gene matches. The CDR3 sequence: CSVTGTGGSETQYF. CDR3 DNA sequence: TGCAGCGTTACCGGGACAGGGGGGTCAGAGACCCAGTACTTC. Supplemented by reference TRBV29-1 and TRBJ2-5, the full variable domain reads SAVISQKPSRDICQRGTSLTIQCQVDSQVTMMFWYRQQPGQSLTLIATANQGSEATYESGFVIDKFPISRPNLTFSTLTVSNMSPEDSSIYLCSVTGTGGSETQYFGPGTRLLVL.

The J gene is TRBJ2-3, the V gene TRBV7-9; D gene ambiguous. Germline loops: CDR1 SEHNR, CDR2 FQNEAQ (reference sequence). V lost 8 bases and J 2 bases, leaving 11 bases between the germline ends. The CDR3 sequence is 13 residues long. Written as DNA, the CDR3 is TGTGCCAGCGGCAACAGAGTCACAGATACGCAGTATTTT. Its translation: CASGNRVTDTQYF. Filled out from reference TRBV7-9 and TRBJ2-3, the complete variable domain reads DTGVSQNPRHKITKRGQNVTFRCDPISEHNRLYWYRQTLGQGPEFLTYFQNEAQLEKSRLLSDRFSAERPKGSFSTLEIQRTEQGDSAMYLCASGNRVTDTQYFGPGTRLTVL.

This clonotype was detected many times. V usage is TRBV29-1 and J usage is TRBJ2-4, with 8 bases lining up with TRBD2. Germline values: CDR1 SQVTM, CDR2 ANQGSEA. The J segment lost 6 bases and the V segment lost 6 bases, leaving 10 bases of the junction unmatched. The CDR3 is made up of 14 amino acids. The CDR3 coding sequence is TGCAGCGTAAATAGCGGGATGGGGCCAAACATTCAGTACTTC. Translation gives CSVNSGMGPNIQYF.

The chain uses TRBV5-1 and TRBJ2-5; a weak D match, TRBD2 (5 bases). Gene TRBJ2-1 matches the end of the DNA better, so the J call may be wrong. Germline V CDR1 and CDR2: SGHRS, YFSETQ. The CDR3 sequence is 15 residues long. Written as DNA, the CDR3 is TGCGCCAGCAGCTTGGTAGTAGTTCGGGGCAATGAGCAGTTCTTC. This gives the protein CASSLVVVRGNEQFF.

The table lists this clonotype with many counts. The chain combines TRBV4-1 with TRBJ1-2; 9 bases are a match to TRBD1. Germline V CDR1 and CDR2: MGHRA, YSYEKL. This CDR3 region has 15 residues. With V trimmed by 0 bases and J by 6 bases, 5 bases remained unmatched. This CDR3 is CASSQETWTGDGYTF. The CDR3 nucleotides are TGCGCCAGCAGCCAAGAAACTTGGACAGGGGATGGCTACACCTTC.

The chain combines TRBV25-1 with TRBJ2-6, with a tentative D call TRBD2 (5 bases). Trimming shortened V by 9 bases and J by 0 bases, and 12 bases separated the two germline ends. The length of the CDR3 is 15 residues. Looked up from germline, CDR1 is MGHDK and CDR2 is SYGVNS. The CDR3: CASAGEISGANVLTF. The DNA for the CDR3 is TGTGCCAGTGCCGGGGAAATCTCTGGGGCCAACGTCCTGACTTTC.

This chain uses TRBV7-2 with TRBJ2-5; maybe TRBD2 (5 bases). With 1 base removed from V and 4 bases from J, the gap between germline ends came to 10 bases. The CDR3 contains 14 residues. Germline CDR1 reads SGHTA; CDR2 reads FQGNSA. CDR3 bases: TGTGCCAGCAGCTTAGGTAGAGGGCGAGAGACCCAGTACTTC. This codes for CASSLGRGRETQYF.

This clonotype has ten or more counts. This rearrangement joins TRBV10-3 to TRBJ2-7; 7 positions agree with TRBD2. V was clipped by 9 bases and J by 6 bases; unmatched bases: 8. CDR3 size: 12 residues. The germline gives CDR1 ENHRY, CDR2 SYGVKD. In DNA, the CDR3 is TGTGCCATAGAGGCGGGAGCTGGCGAGCAGTACTTC. Translating it yields CAIEAGAGEQYF.

This clonotype occurred a few times. The CDR3 is CASSRRLLADSTDTQYF. In DNA, the CDR3 is TGTGCCAGCAGCCGACGACTACTAGCGGACAGCACAGATACGCAGTATTTT. V gene TRBV4-2 combines with J gene TRBJ2-3; 8 bases line up with TRBD2. The trim removed 4 bases at V and 0 bases at J, leaving 9 bases unmatched. This CDR3 has 17 amino acids. CDR1 LGHNA and CDR2 YNFKEQ come from the germline V gene.

V is TRBV30 and J is TRBJ1-2, with 7 positions matching TRBD1. Germline V lookup: CDR1 GTSNPN, CDR2 SVGIG (reference sequence). Unmatched junction bases numbered 9, after V lost 1 base and J lost 7 bases. The CDR3 covers 14 residues. The CDR3, as DNA: TGTGCCTGGAGTGCAAACAGGGGAAAGGGTGGCTACACCTTC. Its protein product is CAWSANRGKGGYTF.

This clonotype was detected a few times. The J gene is TRBJ2-3, the V gene TRBV7-3, with TRBD2 matching over 9 bases. Germline CDR1 SGHTA, CDR2 FQGTGA. CDR3 length: 13 residues. The V gene end was trimmed by 8 bases and the J gene end by 2 bases; junction bases not matched to a gene: 2. In nucleotides, the CDR3 is TGTGCCAGCCGACTAGCGGACACAGATACGCAGTATTTT. This codes for CASRLADTDTQYF. Variable domain in full (rest from reference TRBV7-3 and TRBJ2-3): GAGVSQTPSNKVTEKGKYVELRCDPISGHTALYWYRQSLGQGPEFLIYFQGTGAADDSGLPNDRFFAVRPEGSVSTLKIQRTERGDSAVYLCASRLADTDTQYFGPGTRLTVL.

This clonotype was recorded at least ten times. This chain links TRBV7-8 with TRBJ2-5; D unresolved. The CDR3 is 13 residues long. The V end was cut by 5 bases, the J end by 0 bases, with 7 bases between. Looked up from germline, CDR1 is SGHVS and CDR2 is FQNEAQ. The CDR3 protein is CASSLRNQETQYF. DNA of the CDR3: TGTGCCAGCAGCCTGAGGAACCAAGAGACCCAGTACTTC.

The V gene is TRBV4-1, the J gene TRBJ1-4, with 7 bases matching TRBD1. Germline trimming cut 5 bases from V and 5 bases from J; bases unmatched to any gene: 8. Germline V gene data show CDR1 as MGHRA and CDR2 as YSYEKL. The CDR3 is 15 amino acids. The CDR3 bases are TGCGCCAGCAGCTTCAGGGGGACCATCAATGAAAAACTGTTTTTT. Translation gives CASSFRGTINEKLFF.

This clonotype was seen a few times. The chain carries TRBV6-2 or TRBV6-3 and TRBJ2-3; D ambiguous. Germline V lookup: CDR1 MNHEY, CDR2 SVGEGT. Trimming pared 10 bases from V and 6 bases from J, leaving 14 bases between. The CDR3 is 12 residues long. DNA of the CDR3: TGTGCCATCCAGAACCCCGCGGATACGCAGTATTTT. It encodes CAIQNPADTQYF.

The chain links TRBV25-1 to TRBJ2-3; TRBD1 agrees at 8 bases. Germline V CDR1 and CDR2: MGHDK, SYGVNS. The CDR3 runs 13 residues. The trim removed 3 bases at V and 6 bases at J, leaving 2 bases unmatched. The CDR3 reads CASSDDRGDTQYF. The CDR3 nucleotides read TGTGCCAGCAGTGACGACAGGGGTGATACGCAGTATTTT. The full variable domain, in which reference TRBV25-1 and TRBJ2-3 provide the parts outside the CDR3, is EADIYQTPRYLVIGTGKKITLECSQTMGHDKMYWYQQDPGMELHLIHYSYGVNSTEKGDLSSESTVSRIRTEHFPLTLESARPSHTSQYLCASSDDRGDTQYFGPGTRLTVL.

The chain uses TRBV9 and TRBJ2-5; D ambiguous. From germline, CDR1 is SGDLS and CDR2 YYNGEE. There are 13 residues in the CDR3. V dropped 0 bases and J dropped 4 bases, with 7 bases sitting between them. The CDR3 loop is CASSVDMGETQYF. The CDR3 nucleotides are TGTGCCAGCAGCGTAGACATGGGAGAGACCCAGTACTTC.

The V gene is TRBV29-1, the J gene TRBJ1-1; perhaps TRBD1 as D (5 bases). There are 13 residues in the CDR3. V lost 7 bases to trimming and J lost 9 bases, with 21 bases between them. Germline V gene lookup returns CDR1 SQVTM and CDR2 ANQGSEA. The CDR3 nucleotides are TGCAGCGCCTCGCAGGGTCAGGGCGATCAAGCTTTCTTT. As protein: CSASQGQGDQAFF.

This chain uses TRBV4-1 with TRBJ2-2; D might be TRBD1 (6 bases). CDR3 size: 16 residues. Between the trimmed V and J ends, which lost 5 bases and 0 bases, there was a span of 13 bases. Germline V gene data show CDR1 as MGHRA and CDR2 as YSYEKL. CDR3 amino acids: CASSYVQGANTGELFF. CDR3 DNA sequence: TGCGCCAGCAGCTATGTACAGGGCGCGAACACCGGGGAGCTGTTTTTT.

The chain joins TRBV3-1 to TRBJ2-5, with D possibly called TRBD1 or TRBD2 (5 bases each). The CDR3 has 14 residues. The ends were cut back, 3 bases at V and 11 bases at J, with 19 bases in the middle. Germline V gene lookup returns CDR1 LGHDT and CDR2 YNNKEL (reference sequence). The CDR3, as DNA: TGTGCCAGCAGCCATTGGGACCGGGTGGGAGAGCAGTACTTC. Translating it yields CASSHWDRVGEQYF.

V gene TRBV20-1 combines with J gene TRBJ2-3; 8 nucleotides align to TRBD2. V gave up 6 bases and J gave up 0 bases; unmatched junction bases: 14. The CDR3 consists of 17 residues. Germline V gene sequence: CDR1 DFQATT, CDR2 SNEGSKA (reference sequence). Written as DNA, the CDR3 is TGCAGTGCGGGGAGCGGGAGCACCGATAGTAGCACAGATACGCAGTATTTT. Encoded protein: CSAGSGSTDSSTDTQYF.

This sequence joins TRBV5-1 and TRBJ2-7; 10 bases align to TRBD2. The CDR3 contains 16 residues. V shed 1 base and J 0 bases; nucleotides not matched to a gene: 4. CDR1 SGHRS and CDR2 YFSETQ come from the germline V gene. This chain's CDR3 is CASSLKSSGSSYEQYF. CDR3 coding DNA: TGCGCCAGCAGCTTGAAATCTAGCGGGAGCTCCTACGAGCAGTACTTC.

This clonotype was seen a few times. The rearrangement uses TRBV6-6 and TRBJ2-7, with 8 positions matching TRBD1. V trimming: 1 base; J trimming: 6 bases; junction bases outside the gene matches: 5. This CDR3 has 14 amino acids. Germline V gene lookup returns CDR1 MNHNY and CDR2 SVGAGI (reference sequence). The CDR3 DNA reads TGTGCCAGCAGTTACTTCGGACAGGGTGGCGAGCAGTACTTC. Its translation is CASSYFGQGGEQYF.

Turning to this clonotype: Relative to the germline gene, one junction end is altered; a read error may explain this. This chain links TRBV3-1 with TRBJ2-5, with TRBD1 identical over 7 bases. From germline, CDR1 is LGHDT and CDR2 YNNKEL (reference sequence). There are 15 residues in the CDR3. The CDR3 sequence is CASSQLPGQQETRYF. CDR3 nucleotides: TGTGCCAGCAGCCAGCTTCCGGGACAGCAAGAGACCCGGTACTTC.

This clonotype was seen more than once but under ten times. The chain is built from TRBV3-1 and TRBJ2-5, with no clear D. CDR1 is LGHDT and CDR2 is YNNKEL in the germline V gene (reference sequence). The ends were cut back, 0 bases at V and 4 bases at J, with 6 bases in the middle. This CDR3 is built from 13 residues. CDR3 in amino acids: CASSQEIRETQYF. CDR3 nucleotides: TGTGCCAGCAGCCAAGAAATAAGAGAGACCCAGTACTTC.

V usage is TRBV27 and J usage is TRBJ2-5; tentatively, D is TRBD2 (6 bases). TRBJ2-7 matches the DNA end more closely, so the J call is doubtful. The CDR3 length is 11 residues. The germline gives CDR1 MNHEY, CDR2 SMNVEV (reference sequence). Here the CDR3 DNA reads TGTGCCACTAGGGAGGCCTACGAGCAGTACTTC. It yields the protein CATREAYEQYF.

V and J are TRBV29-1 and TRBJ2-7, with 7 bases that match TRBD1. CDR1 is SQVTM, CDR2 ANQGSEA, per germline. The length of the CDR3 is 13 residues. Germline trimming cut 6 bases from V and 5 bases from J; bases unmatched to any gene: 10. CDR3 in DNA: TGCAGCGTCCGAGGGGGCAGGGGCCACGAGCAGTACTTC. It yields the protein CSVRGGRGHEQYF.

This chain links TRBV7-9 with TRBJ2-1, with D tentatively TRBD1 or TRBD2 (6 bases each). This CDR3 is 17 amino acids long. Germline-derived CDR1 and CDR2 are SEHNR and FQNEAQ (reference sequence). V shed 1 base and J shed 0 bases, with 13 bases lying between them. The CDR3 here is CASSLGGGTSSYNEQFF. Here the CDR3 DNA reads TGTGCCAGCAGCTTAGGAGGGGGGACGAGCTCCTACAATGAGCAGTTCTTC.

J is TRBJ2-5 and V is TRBV20-1; D gene uncertain. Germline lookup yields CDR1 DFQATT and CDR2 SNEGSKA (reference sequence). The CDR3 is 15 residues long. V was pared by 0 bases and J by 1 base, with 12 bases between. The CDR3 protein is CSARDPNGIQETQYF. In DNA form, the CDR3 reads TGCAGTGCTAGAGATCCAAACGGAATCCAAGAGACCCAGTACTTC.